One and the same sample provided the 8 T cell receptor beta chains below, sequenced in a study of cytomegalovirus exposure and HLA in healthy donors. The PCR contained 60 Vbeta and 13 Jbeta primers. Some clones are missing from TCRdb's copy, which holds only in-frame ones; the method was immunoSEQ multiplex PCR. Among roughly 100,000 clones listed, 65% to 80% were seen once. The sequencing sample was made of PBMCs. Source of these receptors: a male donor in good health and CMV-seronegative.

The V gene is TRBV28, the J gene TRBJ2-7; D unclear. Germline values: CDR1 MDHEN, CDR2 SYDVKM. The V and J ends lost 4 bases and 1 base respectively, with 17 bases between them. The CDR3 sequence is 16 residues long. Here the CDR3 reads CASSSLEEYISYEQYF. The CDR3 coding sequence is TGTGCCAGCAGTTCCCTCGAAGAATACATTTCCTACGAGCAGTACTTC.

For this clone: The junction departs from germline at one end; a sequencing error may be responsible. The chain joins TRBV7-9 to TRBJ1-2; 10 bases line up with TRBD1. From germline, CDR1 is SEHNR and CDR2 FQNEAQ (reference sequence). The CDR3 is 16 residues long. The CDR3 region has the DNA TGTTCCAGCAGCTCCTCCGGACAGGGGGGGAACTATGGCTACACCTTC. It codes for CSSSSSGQGGNYGYTF.

This chain connects TRBV29-1 to TRBJ2-1; 10 nucleotides line up with TRBD2. The V gene end was trimmed by 3 bases and the J gene end by 6 bases; junction bases not matched to a gene: 11. CDR3 length: 16 residues. Germline V gene data show CDR1 as SQVTM and CDR2 as ANQGSEA. The CDR3 reads CSVDPPEREGPNEQFF. CDR3 DNA sequence: TGCAGCGTTGACCCCCCCGAGCGGGAGGGCCCCAATGAGCAGTTCTTC.

The rearrangement uses TRBV15 and TRBJ2-1; 15 positions match TRBD2. Germline lookup yields CDR1 LNHNV and CDR2 YYDKDF (reference sequence). V was clipped by 9 bases and J by 7 bases; unmatched bases: 16. This CDR3 is built from 18 residues. The CDR3 sequence is CATDRRGTSGRRRNEQFF. CDR3 nucleotides: TGTGCCACAGATAGGCGGGGGACTAGCGGGAGGAGGCGGAATGAGCAGTTCTTC.

V gene TRBV5-1 combines with J gene TRBJ1-1; 8 bases line up with TRBD1. This CDR3 has 15 residues. Germline CDR1 is SGHRS and CDR2 is YFSETQ. After removal of 4 bases from V and 3 bases from J, the junction contained 8 bases not matched to a gene. As DNA, the CDR3 is TGCGCCAGCAGCAGGGGGACAGGACCCCACACTGAAGCTTTCTTT. Protein product: CASSRGTGPHTEAFF.

This chain uses TRBV27 with TRBJ1-5; D is unclear. The V gene lost 5 bases and the J gene lost 8 bases, with 10 bases spanning the gap. The germline gives CDR1 MNHEY, CDR2 SMNVEV (reference sequence). This CDR3 contains 12 residues. This chain's CDR3 is CASSTPGKPQHF. As DNA, the CDR3 is TGTGCCAGCAGTACCCCCGGGAAGCCCCAGCATTTT.

J is TRBJ2-7 and V is TRBV9, with D possibly being TRBD1 (6 bases). V lost 2 bases to trimming and J lost 6 bases, with 6 bases between them. This CDR3 region has 11 residues. Germline CDR1 is SGDLS and CDR2 is YYNGEE. CDR3 loop: CASSVGAEQYF. In DNA form, the CDR3 reads TGTGCCAGCAGCGTGGGGGCCGAGCAGTACTTC.

The table lists this clone with a few counts. The J gene is TRBJ2-7, the V gene TRBV5-1; D remains unclear. The CDR3 extends over 14 amino acids. Trimming removed 0 bases at V and 0 bases at J, with 7 bases between. Germline assignment: CDR1 SGHRS and CDR2 YFSETQ. The CDR3 sequence is CASSLVQTSYEQYF. The CDR3 region has the DNA TGCGCCAGCAGCTTGGTACAGACCTCCTACGAGCAGTACTTC.